The T cell receptor (beta chain) under discussion was sequenced for a study of shared clonotypes between healthy human individuals. The CDR3 runs 16 residues. Germline CDR1 is MDHEN and CDR2 is SYDVKM. V was shortened by 4 bases and J by 5 bases, with 20 bases between the two germline ends. TCRdb's copy holds only in-frame clones and misses some; the assay was immunoSEQ multiplex PCR. The repertoire holds some 2,500,000 clones, with 85% to 95% as singletons. The TCR comes from a man aged 18 to 29 in good health. Some clones in this sample may be carry-over from other donors' samples. The gene calls are TRBV28 and TRBJ2-5, with a weak D call TRBD2 (7 bases). What was sequenced was naive CD4+ T cells from PBMCs. The subset was: CD45RA+ positively selected. The CDR3: CASSSPQGREWETQYF. The CDR3 DNA is TGTGCCAGCAGTTCGCCCCAGGGGCGGGAGTGGGAGACCCAGTACTTC.